This passage covers 29 T cell receptor beta chains from one sample sequenced in a study of T cell changes during pregnancy in multiple sclerosis. Profiled with immunoSEQ multiplex PCR; TCRdb holds only in-frame clones, not every one. The sample holds some 21,000 clones, 80% to 95% seen once. Sequenced material: CD4+ T cells from peripheral blood mononuclear cells, taken in the third trimester of pregnancy. These receptor sequences come from a female donor with multiple sclerosis, enrolled in a pregnancy study.

This clone has only a few counts. The V call is TRBV19, the J call TRBJ1-1; a weak D match, TRBD1 (5 bases). The V end lost 4 bases, the J end lost 3 bases, and 12 bases lay between the germline ends. CDR3 length equals 14 residues. CDR1 is LNHDA and CDR2 is SQIVND in the germline V gene (reference sequence). The CDR3 region has the DNA TGTGCCAGTAGTAACTTCGGGGGGGACACTGAAGCTTTCTTT. This sequence encodes CASSNFGGDTEAFF.

The chain joins TRBV5-1 to TRBJ1-2; the D is unclear. Germline V lookup: CDR1 SGHRS, CDR2 YFSETQ. The CDR3 sequence is 15 residues long. Trimming removed 2 bases from V and 10 bases from J, with 21 bases in between. The CDR3 reads CASSLAGGQVDDYTF. In nucleotides, the CDR3 is TGCGCCAGCAGCTTAGCGGGCGGGCAGGTCGACGACTACACCTTC.

This chain uses TRBV19 with TRBJ2-4; weak D call: TRBD1 (5 bases). CDR1 is LNHDA, CDR2 SQIVND, per germline (reference sequence). The length of the CDR3 is 15 residues. Trimming removed 2 bases at V and 4 bases at J, with 12 bases between. CDR3 sequence (DNA): TGTGCCAGTAGTATATTAGGCAGGGCTAAAAACATTCAGTACTTC. Residues: CASSILGRAKNIQYF.

The chain is built from TRBV19 and TRBJ1-5; 7 positions agree with TRBD1. The length of the CDR3 is 16 residues. CDR1 and CDR2 (germline): LNHDA, SQIVND (reference sequence). J lost 0 bases, V lost 4 bases, and 6 bases had no gene match. The CDR3 nucleotides are TGTGCCAGTAGTAAGGTGGACAGGTATAGCAATCAGCCCCAGCATTTT. Translation gives CASSKVDRYSNQPQHF.

The chain joins TRBV19 to TRBJ2-2; TRBD2 is a possible D gene (6 bases). The CDR3 is 15 amino acids. The V gene's germline CDR1 is LNHDA and CDR2 SQIVND (reference sequence). V was shortened by 5 bases and J by 4 bases, with 14 bases between the two germline ends. Here the CDR3 reads CASSEGRDPTGELFF. The DNA of the CDR3 is TGTGCCAGTAGTGAGGGGCGGGATCCCACCGGGGAGCTGTTTTTT.

The chain couples TRBV18 to TRBJ2-6; D is possibly TRBD2 (5 bases). Germline CDR1 KGHSH, CDR2 LQKENI. CDR3 length: 15 amino acids. V lost 6 bases and J lost 4, with 13 bases in between. The CDR3 nucleotides are TGTGCCAGCTCGACCGTGGGAGCAGGGGCCAACGTCCTGACTTTC. It translates to CASSTVGAGANVLTF.

The table lists this clone with a few counts. This CDR3 reads CASSFPLRIRRRETQYF. In nucleotides, the CDR3 is TGTGCCAGCAGCTTTCCGTTGCGGATCCGCAGAAGAGAGACCCAGTACTTC. The chain links TRBV5-6 to TRBJ2-5; no reliable D call. V was trimmed by 2 bases and J by 4 bases, leaving 21 bases between them. The CDR3 runs to 17 residues. CDR1 is SGHDT and CDR2 is YYEEEE in the germline V gene.

The chain recombines TRBV28 with TRBJ2-3; TRBD2 matches 7 bases. The CDR3 contains 15 residues. After removal of 2 bases from V and 1 base from J, the junction contained 3 bases not matched to a gene. CDR1 is MDHEN and CDR2 is SYDVKM in the germline V gene. CDR3 in DNA: TGTGCCAGCAGTTTAGTTCGGGGGGGCACAGATACGCAGTATTTT. Its protein product is CASSLVRGGTDTQYF. Drawing the rest from reference TRBV28 and TRBJ2-3, the complete variable domain is DVKVTQSSRYLVKRTGEKVFLECVQDMDHENMFWYRQDPGLGLRLIYFSYDVKMKEKGDIPEGYSVSREKKERFSLILESASTNQTSMYLCASSLVRGGTDTQYFGPGTRLTVL.

The chain employs TRBV7-2 and TRBJ2-1; D gene unclear. The CDR3 contains 11 residues. Trimming left V 6 bases short and J 5 bases short, with 5 bases between. The germline CDR1 and CDR2 sequences are SGHTA and FQGNSA. CDR3 region: CASSQNNEQFF. The CDR3 bases are TGTGCCAGCAGTCAGAACAATGAGCAGTTCTTC.

V gene TRBV7-3 combines with J gene TRBJ2-3; 10 positions agree with TRBD2. CDR1 and CDR2 from the germline V gene are SGHTA and FQGTGA. There are 14 residues in the CDR3. With V trimmed by 4 bases and J by 7 bases, 5 bases remained unmatched. This CDR3 is CASSSKRGGNTQYF. CDR3 DNA: TGTGCCAGCAGCTCTAAGCGGGGGGGAAATACGCAGTATTTT.

The genes are TRBV7-9 and TRBJ1-5; D is ambiguous. Germline V gene sequence: CDR1 SEHNR, CDR2 FQNEAQ (reference sequence). CDR3 size: 15 residues. V gave up 6 bases and J gave up 3 bases, with 15 bases separating them. The chain's CDR3 is CASSRGGISNQPQHF. The DNA for the CDR3 is TGTGCCAGCAGTCGCGGAGGGATCTCCAATCAGCCCCAGCATTTT.

In DNA form, the CDR3 reads TGTGCCACCAGCCGGGGGGTGAACACTGAAGCTTTCTTT. Protein: CATSRGVNTEAFF. V gene TRBV15 combines with J gene TRBJ1-1; D perhaps matches TRBD1 (5 bases). V lost 5 bases and J lost 0, with 7 bases in between. CDR1 is LNHNV and CDR2 is YYDKDF in the germline V gene (reference sequence). The CDR3 is made up of 13 amino acids.

V and J are TRBV5-1 and TRBJ2-3; possibly TRBD1 for D (5 bases). V shed 0 bases and J shed 6 bases, with 14 bases lying between them. Germline CDR1 and CDR2: SGHRS and YFSETQ. The length of the CDR3 is 15 residues. DNA of the CDR3: TGCGCCAGCAGCTTGGAAGGTCCAAGGGGTGATACGCAGTATTTT. Amino acids: CASSLEGPRGDTQYF.

The chain recombines TRBV5-1 with TRBJ2-7; 8 positions agree with TRBD2. After removal of 0 bases from V and 2 bases from J, the junction contained 1 base not matched to a gene. This CDR3 has 14 amino acids. From germline, CDR1 is SGHRS and CDR2 YFSETQ. The CDR3 nucleotides are TGCGCCAGCAGCTTGGGCGGGGGGACCTACGAGCAGTACTTC. This encodes CASSLGGGTYEQYF.

CDR3 in amino acids: CASSWGAGEYEQFF. The CDR3 nucleotides read TGCGCCAGCAGCTGGGGGGCGGGGGAATATGAGCAGTTCTTC. The gene calls are TRBV5-1 and TRBJ2-1; D may be TRBD2 (7 bases). Germline CDR1 is SGHRS and CDR2 is YFSETQ. Trimming removed 3 bases from V and 8 bases from J, with 15 bases in between. The CDR3 contains 14 residues.

The genes are TRBV18 and TRBJ1-5; D is ambiguous. This CDR3 spans 14 amino acids. The germline gives CDR1 KGHSH, CDR2 LQKENI. V was cut by 3 bases and J by 9 bases, with 15 bases left in between. The DNA for the CDR3 is TGTGCCAGCTCACCCAGTCAGGCTCCAGGGCCCCAGCATTTT. Translation gives CASSPSQAPGPQHF.

The chain carries TRBV2 and TRBJ2-2, with TRBD1 matching over 7 bases. The CDR3 runs to 13 residues. V lost 4 bases to trimming and J lost 8 bases; unmatched junction nucleotides: 4. Germline V gene lookup returns CDR1 SNHLY and CDR2 FYNNEI. The CDR3 DNA sequence: TGTGCCAGCAGTGCGACAGGGTTTGGGGAGCTGTTTTTT. It codes for CASSATGFGELFF.

This clone was picked up one time. The rearrangement links TRBV9 to TRBJ2-1; 8 positions agree with TRBD1. The trim removed 4 bases at V and 2 bases at J, leaving 8 bases unmatched. CDR1 SGDLS and CDR2 YYNGEE come from the germline V gene. The CDR3 sequence is 16 residues long. The CDR3 DNA reads as TGTGCCAGCAGCTCGGGGACAGGTGAACCCTACAATGAGCAGTTCTTC. Translated: CASSSGTGEPYNEQFF.

The gene calls are TRBV15 and TRBJ2-7; D gene uncertain. CDR1 and CDR2 (germline): LNHNV, YYDKDF (reference sequence). The CDR3 is 15 residues long. V was clipped by 0 bases and J by 3 bases, with 12 bases between them. CDR3 protein: CATSRDQSSVYEQYF. The CDR3 DNA reads as TGTGCCACCAGCAGAGATCAGTCGTCTGTCTACGAGCAGTACTTC.

The chain combines TRBV7-9 with TRBJ2-3; the match to TRBD2 covers 10 bases. The CDR3 has 16 amino acids. With V trimmed by 4 bases and J by 0 bases, 4 bases remained unmatched. Germline lookup yields CDR1 SEHNR and CDR2 FQNEAQ (reference sequence). The CDR3 region has the DNA TGTGCCAGCAGCTCCCAGCGGGGGGGGAGCACAGATACGCAGTATTTT. Translated, it gives CASSSQRGGSTDTQYF.

This clone was found once. DNA of the CDR3: TGTGCCAGCAGCTTAATGGCGGGGGCGGGGACCGGGGAGCTGTTTTTT. This codes for CASSLMAGAGTGELFF. J is TRBJ2-2 and V is TRBV7-2, with D possibly TRBD2 on 7 matching bases. The germline V gene has CDR1 SGHTA and CDR2 FQGNSA. The V and J ends lost 2 bases and 5 bases respectively, with 15 bases between them. The CDR3 runs 16 residues.

The rearrangement joins TRBV11-1 to TRBJ2-3, with 7 bases fitting TRBD1. The CDR3 runs 14 residues. Trimming took 6 bases from V and 0 from J; bases not matched to a gene: 3. Germline values: CDR1 SGHAT, CDR2 FQDESV (reference sequence). DNA of the CDR3: TGTGCCAGCAGAGGGACAGTCAGCACAGATACGCAGTATTTT. Protein: CASRGTVSTDTQYF.

There are a few counts of this clone. The chain is built from TRBV10-3 and TRBJ1-2; D remains ambiguous. The CDR3 totals 12 residues. Germline V gene sequence: CDR1 ENHRY, CDR2 SYGVKD. V was cut by 5 bases and J by 4 bases, with 8 bases left in between. CDR3 nucleotide sequence: TGTGCCATCAGTACGGGGTCCTATGGCTACACCTTC. It translates to CAISTGSYGYTF.

The rearrangement joins TRBV5-1 to TRBJ1-6; 7 positions match TRBD1. The germline V gene encodes CDR1 SGHRS and CDR2 YFSETQ. V lost 3 bases, J lost 7 bases, and 7 bases stayed unmatched. The length of the CDR3 is 15 residues. The CDR3 DNA reads as TGCGCCAGCAGCTCGACAGGGATGGGCAATTCACCCCTCCACTTT. The encoded protein is CASSSTGMGNSPLHF.

This rearrangement joins TRBV7-2 to TRBJ1-4; 7 bases match TRBD1. CDR3 size: 16 residues. Germline CDR1 reads SGHTA; CDR2 reads FQGNSA. V lost 5 bases to trimming and J lost 7 bases; unmatched junction nucleotides: 13. Here the CDR3 reads CASSLDTGAHFEKLFF. The CDR3 nucleotides read TGTGCCAGCAGCCTAGATACAGGGGCCCATTTTGAAAAACTGTTTTTT. The entire variable domain, with the rest obtained from reference TRBV7-2 and TRBJ1-4, is as follows: GAGVSQSPSNKVTEKGKDVELRCDPISGHTALYWYRQSLGQGLEFLIYFQGNSAPDKSGLPSDRFSAERTGGSVSTLTIQRTQQEDSAVYLCASSLDTGAHFEKLFFGSGTQLSVL.

In nucleotides, the CDR3 is TGTGCCAGTAGTATAGAAGGGCGGACAGATTATGGCTACACCTTC. Its translation is CASSIEGRTDYGYTF. V and J are TRBV19 and TRBJ1-2, with D possibly being TRBD1 (6 bases). With 0 bases removed from V and 5 bases from J, the gap between germline ends came to 13 bases. The CDR3 extends over 15 amino acids. Germline assignment: CDR1 LNHDA and CDR2 SQIVND (reference sequence).

This clone was recorded once. The chain is built from TRBV2 and TRBJ1-1; TRBD1 matches at 7 bases. CDR3 length equals 15 residues. Per the germline V gene, CDR1 is SNHLY and CDR2 is FYNNEI. The J segment lost 2 bases and the V segment lost 5 bases, leaving 8 bases of the junction unmatched. DNA for the CDR3: TGTGCCAGCAGTCATTGGACAGGCCTAAACACTGAAGCTTTCTTT. The encoded protein is CASSHWTGLNTEAFF.

J is TRBJ2-1 and V is TRBV4-1, with TRBD1 as a possible D gene (6 bases). This CDR3 has 15 amino acids. Germline lookup yields CDR1 MGHRA and CDR2 YSYEKL. V was clipped by 2 bases and J by 6 bases, with 14 bases between them. The CDR3 nucleotides read TGCGCCAGCAGCCAAACAGGGCCAATAATCAATGAGCAGTTCTTC. This sequence encodes CASSQTGPIINEQFF.

The chain joins TRBV6-5 to TRBJ2-3; TRBD2 might be the D (7 bases). The CDR3 runs to 14 residues. In germline, CDR1 is MNHEY, CDR2 SVGAGI. Deletions cut 6 bases from V and 4 bases from J, with 14 bases between. The CDR3 sequence: CASRSGTLADTQYF. DNA for the CDR3: TGTGCCAGCAGGAGCGGGACATTAGCAGATACGCAGTATTTT.